The entry below describes one T cell receptor (beta chain). What it binds is not known. One end of the junction fails to match germline, which may point to a read error. The source of the sample is a study of cytomegalovirus exposure and HLA in healthy donors. Broader study findings: Most of the TCR beta V segments (in an earlier analysis) were productive either about 87% or about 30% of the time.

The study ran its PCR with 60 Vbeta and 13 Jbeta primers. Assay: immunoSEQ multiplex PCR; the TCRdb copy retains only in-frame clones and omits some. The sample features fewer than 30,000 clones, with roughly 0.65% in its top ten. The CDR3 spans 16 residues. Germline V gene sequence: CDR1 SGHDT, CDR2 YYEEEE. Source material: PBMCs. The clonotype originates from a man aged 25-45 years in good health and CMV-seronegative. The rearrangement links TRBV5-6 to TRBJ2-1; possible D gene TRBD2, 5 bases. The CDR3 is CASCFGVVASHDEQFF. CDR3 nucleotide sequence: TGTGCCAGCTGCTTTGGGGTGGTAGCGAGCCATGATGAGCAGTTCTTC.